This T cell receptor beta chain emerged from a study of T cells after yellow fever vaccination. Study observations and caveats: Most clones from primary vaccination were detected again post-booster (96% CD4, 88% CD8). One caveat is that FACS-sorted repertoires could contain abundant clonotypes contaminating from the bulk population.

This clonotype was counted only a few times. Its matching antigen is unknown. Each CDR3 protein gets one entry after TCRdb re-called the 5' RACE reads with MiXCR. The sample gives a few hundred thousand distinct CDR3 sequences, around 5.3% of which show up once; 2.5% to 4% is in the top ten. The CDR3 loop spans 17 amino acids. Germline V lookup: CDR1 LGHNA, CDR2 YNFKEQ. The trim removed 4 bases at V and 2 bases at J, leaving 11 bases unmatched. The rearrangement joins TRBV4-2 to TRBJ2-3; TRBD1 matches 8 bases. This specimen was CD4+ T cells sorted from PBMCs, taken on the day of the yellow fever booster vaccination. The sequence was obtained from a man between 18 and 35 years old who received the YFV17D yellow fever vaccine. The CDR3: CASSPIGQGGLTDTQYF. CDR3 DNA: TGTGCCAGCAGCCCTATCGGACAGGGAGGACTCACAGATACGCAGTATTTT.